Shown below are 14 T cell receptor beta chains from a single sample sequenced in a study of blood T cell repertoires in COVID-19. Assay used: immunoSEQ multiplex PCR; TCRdb lists only in-frame clones, some missing. Here the sample spans about 290,000 clones, around four fifths being singletons. The sequencing input was peripheral blood. The receptors were sampled from a woman aged 50 to 65 with active or convalescent COVID-19.

The V gene is TRBV6-6, the J gene TRBJ1-3, with 7 bases that match TRBD1. The CDR3 is made up of 15 amino acids. Germline CDR1 reads MNHNY; CDR2 reads SVGAGI (reference sequence). Unmatched junction bases numbered 5, after V lost 6 bases and J lost 0 bases. DNA for the CDR3: TGTGCCAGCAGCTGGACAGGATCCTCTGGAAACACCATATATTTT. It is translated as CASSWTGSSGNTIYF.

This sequence joins TRBV5-1 and TRBJ1-1; TRBD1 agrees at 8 bases. V was clipped by 4 bases and J by 0 bases; unmatched bases: 2. In germline, CDR1 is SGHRS, CDR2 YFSETQ. This CDR3 is 14 amino acids long. CDR3 sequence: CASSGTGVNTEAFF. The CDR3 DNA follows: TGCGCCAGCAGCGGGACAGGAGTGAACACTGAAGCTTTCTTT.

The chain carries TRBV2 and TRBJ1-1; D possibly corresponds to TRBD1 (5 bases). The CDR3 is 16 residues long. Germline CDR1 is SNHLY and CDR2 is FYNNEI. V was clipped by 7 bases and J by 6 bases, with 24 bases between them. The DNA for the CDR3 is TGTGCCAGCAAAGGTGAATTACAAAGTGGGGGGTCTGAAGCTTTCTTT. As protein: CASKGELQSGGSEAFF.

The V call is TRBV21-1, the J call TRBJ1-5. TRBV21-1 represents a pseudogene. The CDR3 has 14 amino acids. In DNA, the CDR3 is TGTGCCAGCAGGCGGCTTGATAGCAATCAGCCCCAGCATTTT. As protein: CASRRLDSNQPQHF.

The V gene is TRBV4-2, the J gene TRBJ2-3; 11 bases align to TRBD2. Germline CDR1 is LGHNA and CDR2 is YNFKEQ. This CDR3 region has 17 residues. The trim removed 0 bases at V and 4 bases at J, leaving 6 bases unmatched. Written as DNA, the CDR3 is TGTGCCAGCAGCCAAGAAACTAGCGGGAGTGTCGCAGATACGCAGTATTTT. Its translation is CASSQETSGSVADTQYF.

This clone occurred once. The rearrangement joins TRBV28 to TRBJ2-3; 10 bases align to TRBD1. From germline, CDR1 is MDHEN and CDR2 SYDVKM. V shed 4 bases, J shed 5 bases, and the junction held 12 bases outside the gene matches. This CDR3 has 17 residues. CDR3 nucleotide sequence: TGTGCCAGCAGTTCGGGGGACAGGGGCCTTGTTGGAGATACGCAGTATTTT. Translated: CASSSGDRGLVGDTQYF.

This chain uses TRBV18 with TRBJ2-5; TRBD1 matches 11 bases. This CDR3 has 15 amino acids. V dropped 3 bases and J dropped 5; count of bases not matched to a gene: 5. Germline values: CDR1 KGHSH, CDR2 LQKENI. CDR3 sequence (DNA): TGTGCCAGCTCACCGCGGACAGGGGGCGAGGAGACCCAGTACTTC. Its translation: CASSPRTGGEETQYF.

This clone occurred once. The genes are TRBV4-1 and TRBJ2-2; TRBD2 aligns across 8 bases. Germline CDR1 and CDR2: MGHRA and YSYEKL. Unmatched junction bases numbered 9, after V lost 4 bases and J lost 5 bases. The CDR3 covers 16 residues. The CDR3 region is CASSLEPGGRTGELFF. The CDR3 DNA reads as TGCGCCAGCAGCCTAGAACCGGGAGGGCGAACCGGGGAGCTGTTTTTT.

On this clone: The junction shows a germline mismatch at one end, possibly a read error. This rearrangement joins TRBV5-1 to TRBJ2-1, with D possibly being TRBD1 (6 bases). The germline V gene encodes CDR1 SGHRS and CDR2 YFSETQ. The CDR3 contains 12 residues. CDR3 coding DNA: TGCGCCAGCAGTGTACAGGGCCCCTCCTTCGTCTTC. Translated: CASSVQGPSFVF.

The rearrangement joins TRBV27 to TRBJ2-7; 9 bases map to TRBD2. Trimming cost V 5 bases and J 3 bases; bases outside gene matches: 5. Germline values: CDR1 MNHEY, CDR2 SMNVEV (reference sequence). This CDR3 has 14 amino acids. CDR3 coding DNA: TGTGCCAGCAGTGAGGGACTAGCTGTCTACGAGCAGTACTTC. Protein product: CASSEGLAVYEQYF.

This rearrangement joins TRBV2 to TRBJ1-1, with 7 nucleotides matching TRBD1. The germline CDR1 and CDR2 sequences are SNHLY and FYNNEI. V trimming: 6 bases; J trimming: 2 bases; junction bases outside the gene matches: 3. The CDR3 has 13 amino acids. This CDR3 reads CASRRDRNTEAFF. The CDR3, as DNA: TGTGCCAGCAGGAGGGACAGAAACACTGAAGCTTTCTTT.

V and J are TRBV15 and TRBJ1-2; weak D call: TRBD1 (6 bases). There are 13 residues in the CDR3. The V end was cut by 1 base, the J end by 8 bases, with 11 bases between. Germline CDR1 LNHNV, CDR2 YYDKDF (reference sequence). CDR3 in DNA: TGTGCCACCAGCAGAGCAGGGGTGAGAGGCTACACCTTC. This encodes CATSRAGVRGYTF.

The V call is TRBV5-1, the J call TRBJ2-2, with a weak D call TRBD1 (7 bases). Germline CDR1 and CDR2: SGHRS and YFSETQ. The CDR3 is 17 residues long. V lost 4 bases and J lost 5, with 21 bases in between. As DNA, the CDR3 is TGCGCCAGCAGCAGGGCAGGGGGTAGCGGTAATACCGGGGAGCTGTTTTTT. It codes for CASSRAGGSGNTGELFF.

This clone occurred once. Distinct nucleotide sequences in the sample also encode this CDR3. The chain combines TRBV19 with TRBJ1-1; no definite D call. V lost 3 bases, J lost 1 base, and 6 bases lay in between. Germline CDR1 and CDR2: LNHDA and SQIVND (reference sequence). The CDR3 runs 13 residues. The CDR3 loop reads CASSITENTEAFF. The CDR3 DNA sequence: TGTGCCAGTAGTATCACAGAGAACACTGAAGCTTTCTTT.